This T cell receptor (beta chain) was recorded in a study of technical replicates of blood from a few donors (dated by TCRdb to between 2016 and 2019). With regard to this clone: This receptor's antigen is unknown. No quality values exist for individual bases; no much larger clone is one base distant.

Measured from the cysteine to the phenylalanine, the CDR3 is 14 residues long. Just the 42-base CDR3 DNA is kept, in frame starting at base 1. From V the trimming removes 3 bases and from J it removes 6 bases, while the gene matches leave 5 bases of the junction unaccounted for. The germline V gene gives CDR1 as SGHRS and CDR2 as YFSETQ. Library prep was done by the immunoSEQ multiplex PCR assay. TCRdb mirrors the immuneACCESS table, restricted to in-frame sequences. Some clones are absent from its copies; in checked studies, under half trace to an unresolved V gene, and the reason for the others is unknown. Here the sample has fewer than 20,000 clones; roughly four fifths occur a single time. In total, the top ten clones hold around 9.1% of the sample.

This sequence was found in a human donor in good health. Some clones in this sample may be carry-over from other donors' samples. The rearrangement combines TRBV5-1 with TRBJ2-3, with 9 bases matching TRBD1. Sequenced sample: PBMCs. The nucleotide sequence reads as follows: TGCGCCAGCAGCTCACAGGGGGCAGGGGATACGCAGTATTTT. Its product reads: CASSSQGAGDTQYF.